This TCR beta chain was observed in a study of early T cells in non-severe SARS-CoV-2 infection (dated by TCRdb to the early 2020s). With regard to the full study: Because TCR sequencing relied on bulk RNA taken from unsorted whole blood, pairing of alpha and beta chains was not possible. What the authors observed across the whole study: VDJdb matching was skewed toward anti-spike CD8 responses and likely underestimated virus-specific expansions, missing private and CD4 specificities.

This clonotype was seen a handful of times. Its antigen has not been determined. No qualities accompany the bases; no much larger clone lies one base away. The receptor library was made with 5' RACE. The sample was run on a NextSeq 500. In the TCR library protocol, unique molecular identifiers were attached to individual cDNA molecules to correct for PCR bias and sequencing error. Both TCR alpha and beta chains were sequenced, and tight co-correlation was observed between alpha and beta sequence abundances in each sample. The paper's data handling went like this. Decombinator V4 was used to annotate TCR sequences for V gene, J gene and CDR3. TCRs were defined as expanded if a significant change between any two time points was detected under a Poisson model with p below 0.0001. TCR abundances were normalised to the total number of TCRs sequenced per sample and were expressed as counts per million. MAIT TCRs were defined by TRAV1-2 paired with TRAJ12, TRAJ20 or TRAJ33, and iNKT TCRs by TRAV10 paired with TRAJ18. VDJdb, accessed 1 November 2021, was searched for CMV, EBV and SARS-CoV-2 annotated TCRs, with TCRs annotated for multiple antigens excluded. TCRdb reprocessing: public reads trimmed at Q25 with fastp, clones called with MiXCR, in-frame beta chains kept. Identical CDR3 protein sequences are pooled into one entry, listed with their most common genes and DNA. V and J calls and clone size were set by TCRdb, not the authors. This sample lists under 95,000 distinct CDR3 sequences; 12% were detected once. The ten largest clones capture 4% to 5% of the sample.

After removal of 1 base from V and 2 bases from J, the junction retains 8 bases not matched to a gene. In the germline V gene (reference sequence), CDR1 corresponds to DFQATT and CDR2 to SNEGSKA. From the cysteine up to the phenylalanine, the CDR3 has a length of 17 residues. The retained sequence is limited to the CDR3, 51 bases, with the frame set at the first base. This was a case-control study nested in a cohort of healthcare workers in London, UK, who had nasopharyngeal swab PCR tests and blood samples taken every week. Between 23 and 31 March 2020, the week of the UK lockdown, healthcare workers were enrolled and then followed up weekly for as long as 16 weeks.

Input material: whole blood. This chain is built from TRBV20-1 and TRBJ2-3, with 11 bases matching TRBD2. The clonotype originates from an adult who was a healthcare worker with PCR-confirmed SARS-CoV-2 infection or an uninfected control (not recorded which). The nucleotides are TGCAGTGCTAGAGCCCCCCGACTAGCGGGGTCCACAGATACGCAGTATTTT. This sequence encodes CSARAPRLAGSTDTQYF.